This TCR beta chain was obtained from a study of shared clonotypes between healthy human individuals. General observations from the study: Among donors, clonotype sharing was expected to be affected by sequencing depth.

The method was immunoSEQ multiplex PCR; TCRdb's version includes in-frame clones alone and lacks a portion of them. Of 530,000 or so clones in the sample, over 75% were seen once. To note about this clone: Its target is unknown.

V lost 2 bases, J lost 5 bases, and 6 bases stayed unmatched. Germline V lookup: CDR1 SGHAT, CDR2 FQNNGV. This CDR3 has 14 amino acids. Those who donated were healthy HIV-negative adults, with no recent acute infections or vaccinations reported. The unsorted samples had some 83 million PBMCs used for genomic DNA. The clonotype comes from a middle-aged woman in good health. Some clones in this sample may be carry-over from other donors' samples. The chain uses TRBV11-2 and TRBJ2-7; TRBD2 agrees at 7 bases. The sequencing sample was made of PBMCs. CDR3 bases: TGTGCCAGCAGCTTAAGTAGCGGGCTTGACGAGCAGTACTTC. This translates into CASSLSSGLDEQYF.